This is a list of T cell receptor beta chains from one sample in a study of T cells in Graves' hyperthyroidism and ophthalmopathy. One entry per CDR3 protein, called by TCRdb with MiXCR from the multiplex PCR reads. Here the sample spans 500,000 to 750,000 distinct CDR3 sequences, around 16% being singletons. The sample consisted of blood. These receptors all come from a woman aged 25 to 39 with Graves' hyperthyroidism. Each CDR3 is given with its conserved first and last residue.

j_call,v_call,cdr3_aa
TRBJ2-5,TRBV7-3,CASSPMTSGSWETQYF
TRBJ1-2,TRBV13,CASSPGQGAKGYTF
TRBJ1-3,TRBV20-1,CSAREFRGSSGNTIYF
TRBJ2-7,TRBV6-1,CASRSGQGHYYEQYF
TRBJ2-3,TRBV28,CASNRRGGGDTQYF
TRBJ2-3,TRBV20-1,CSASRVEGVADTQYF
TRBJ1-1,TRBV10-3,CAISEVQGEFGAFF
TRBJ1-1,TRBV7-9,CASPGPAATEAFF
TRBJ2-7,TRBV27,CASSRKTGYEQYF
TRBJ2-7,TRBV20-1,CSARDSGTSGRASYEQYF
TRBJ2-3,TRBV11-3,CASSPSRGSGKGDTQYF
TRBJ2-5,TRBV3-1,CASSHQGTEETQYF
TRBJ2-7,TRBV20-1,CSARDPLAGLPYEQYF
TRBJ2-7,TRBV20-1,CSARALYSYEQYF
TRBJ2-7,TRBV6-1,CASSAPVNSGTSYEQYF
TRBJ2-3,TRBV18,CASSKRETDTQYF
TRBJ1-1,TRBV29-1,CSVVHVLNTEAFF
TRBJ2-4,TRBV18,CASSPPVAGDIQYF